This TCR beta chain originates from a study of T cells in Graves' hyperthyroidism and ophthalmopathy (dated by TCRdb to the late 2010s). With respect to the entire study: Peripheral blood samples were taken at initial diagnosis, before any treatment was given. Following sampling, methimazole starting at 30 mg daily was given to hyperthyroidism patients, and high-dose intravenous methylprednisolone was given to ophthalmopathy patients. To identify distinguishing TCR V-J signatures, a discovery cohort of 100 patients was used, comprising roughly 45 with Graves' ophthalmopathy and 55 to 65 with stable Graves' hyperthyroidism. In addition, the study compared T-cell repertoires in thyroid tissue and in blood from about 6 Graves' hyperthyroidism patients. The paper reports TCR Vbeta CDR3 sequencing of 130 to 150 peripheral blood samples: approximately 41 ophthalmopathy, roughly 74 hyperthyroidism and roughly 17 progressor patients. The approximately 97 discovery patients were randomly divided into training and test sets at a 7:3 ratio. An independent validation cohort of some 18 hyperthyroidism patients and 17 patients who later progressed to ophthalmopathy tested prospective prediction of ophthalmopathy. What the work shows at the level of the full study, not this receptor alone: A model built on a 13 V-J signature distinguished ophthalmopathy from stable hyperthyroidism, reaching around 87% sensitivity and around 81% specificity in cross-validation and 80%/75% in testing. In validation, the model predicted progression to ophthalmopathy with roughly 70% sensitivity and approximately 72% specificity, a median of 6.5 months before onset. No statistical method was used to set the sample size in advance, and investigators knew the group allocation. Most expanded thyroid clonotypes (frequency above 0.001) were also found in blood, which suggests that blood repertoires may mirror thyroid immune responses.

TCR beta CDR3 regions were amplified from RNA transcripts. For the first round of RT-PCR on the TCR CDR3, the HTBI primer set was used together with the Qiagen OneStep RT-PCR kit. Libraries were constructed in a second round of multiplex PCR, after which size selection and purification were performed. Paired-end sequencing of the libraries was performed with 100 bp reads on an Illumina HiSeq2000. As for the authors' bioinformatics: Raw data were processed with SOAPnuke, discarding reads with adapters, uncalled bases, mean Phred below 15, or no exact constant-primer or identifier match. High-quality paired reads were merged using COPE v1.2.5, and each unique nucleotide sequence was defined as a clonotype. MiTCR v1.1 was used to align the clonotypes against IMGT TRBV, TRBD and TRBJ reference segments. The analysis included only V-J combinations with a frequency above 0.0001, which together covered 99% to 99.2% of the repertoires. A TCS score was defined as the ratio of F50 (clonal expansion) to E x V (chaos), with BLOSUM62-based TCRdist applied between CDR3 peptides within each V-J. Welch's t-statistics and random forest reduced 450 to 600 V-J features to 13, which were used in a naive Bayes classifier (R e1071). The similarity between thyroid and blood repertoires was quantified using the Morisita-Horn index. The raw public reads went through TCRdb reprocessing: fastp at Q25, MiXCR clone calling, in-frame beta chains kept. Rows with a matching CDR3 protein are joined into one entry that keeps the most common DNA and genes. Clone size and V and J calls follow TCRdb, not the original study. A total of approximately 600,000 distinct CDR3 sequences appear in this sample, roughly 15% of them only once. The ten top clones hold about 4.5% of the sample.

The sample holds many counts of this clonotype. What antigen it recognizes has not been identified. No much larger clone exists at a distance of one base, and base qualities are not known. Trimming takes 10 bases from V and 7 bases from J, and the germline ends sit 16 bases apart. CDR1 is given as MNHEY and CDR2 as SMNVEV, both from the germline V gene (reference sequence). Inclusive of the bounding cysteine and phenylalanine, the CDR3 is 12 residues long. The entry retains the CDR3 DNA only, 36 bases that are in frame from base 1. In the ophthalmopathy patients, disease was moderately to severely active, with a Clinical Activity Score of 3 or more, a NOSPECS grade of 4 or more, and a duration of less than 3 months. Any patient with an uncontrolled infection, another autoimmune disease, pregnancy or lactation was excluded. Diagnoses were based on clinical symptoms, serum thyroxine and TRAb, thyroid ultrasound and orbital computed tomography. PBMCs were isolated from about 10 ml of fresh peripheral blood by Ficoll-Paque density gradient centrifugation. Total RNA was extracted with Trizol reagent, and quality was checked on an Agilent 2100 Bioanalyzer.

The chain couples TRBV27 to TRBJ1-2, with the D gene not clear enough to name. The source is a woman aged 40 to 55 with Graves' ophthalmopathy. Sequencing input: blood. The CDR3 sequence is CATRSRSIGYTF. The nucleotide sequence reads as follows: TGTGCCACCCGGAGTCGGTCTATTGGCTACACCTTC.